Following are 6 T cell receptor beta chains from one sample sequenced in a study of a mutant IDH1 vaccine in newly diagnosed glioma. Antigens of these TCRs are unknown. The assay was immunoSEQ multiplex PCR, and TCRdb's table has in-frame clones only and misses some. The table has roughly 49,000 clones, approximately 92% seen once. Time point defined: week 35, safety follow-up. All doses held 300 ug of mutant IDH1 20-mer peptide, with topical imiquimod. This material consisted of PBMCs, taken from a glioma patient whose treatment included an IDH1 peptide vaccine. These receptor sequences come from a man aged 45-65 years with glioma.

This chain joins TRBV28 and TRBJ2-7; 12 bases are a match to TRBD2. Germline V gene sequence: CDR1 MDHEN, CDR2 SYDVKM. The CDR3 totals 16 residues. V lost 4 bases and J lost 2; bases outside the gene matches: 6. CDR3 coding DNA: TGTGCCAGCAGTTCGACTAGCGGGAGTTGGACCTACGAGCAGTACTTC. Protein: CASSSTSGSWTYEQYF.

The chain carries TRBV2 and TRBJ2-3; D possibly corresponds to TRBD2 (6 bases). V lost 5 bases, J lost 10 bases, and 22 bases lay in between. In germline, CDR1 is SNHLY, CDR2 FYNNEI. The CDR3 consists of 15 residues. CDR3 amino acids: CASSNGSQIRGAQYF. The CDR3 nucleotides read TGTGCCAGCAGTAACGGGAGTCAGATCCGGGGTGCGCAGTATTTT.

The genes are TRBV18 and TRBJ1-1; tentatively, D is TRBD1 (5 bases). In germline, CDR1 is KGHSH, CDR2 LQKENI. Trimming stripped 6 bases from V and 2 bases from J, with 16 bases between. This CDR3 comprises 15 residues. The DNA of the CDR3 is TGTGCCAGCTCCCCGAGACAGACGATCAACACTGAAGCTTTCTTT. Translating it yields CASSPRQTINTEAFF.

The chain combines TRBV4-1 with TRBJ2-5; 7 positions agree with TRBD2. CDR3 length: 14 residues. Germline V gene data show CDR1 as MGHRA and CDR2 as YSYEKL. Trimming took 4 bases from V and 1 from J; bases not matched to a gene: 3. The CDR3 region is CASSPRGSQETQYF. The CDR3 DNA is TGCGCCAGCAGCCCGCGGGGGTCCCAAGAGACCCAGTACTTC.

The CDR3, as DNA: TGTGCCGGGGGGGAGGAGGGGACCACTCAGCCCCAGCATTTT. Encoded protein: CAGGEEGTTQPQHF. The rearrangement joins TRBV6-6 to TRBJ1-5; perhaps TRBD1 as D (5 bases). This CDR3 is built from 14 residues. Trimming took 11 bases from V and 6 from J, leaving 20 bases between them. Germline V lookup: CDR1 MNHNY, CDR2 SVGAGI (reference sequence).

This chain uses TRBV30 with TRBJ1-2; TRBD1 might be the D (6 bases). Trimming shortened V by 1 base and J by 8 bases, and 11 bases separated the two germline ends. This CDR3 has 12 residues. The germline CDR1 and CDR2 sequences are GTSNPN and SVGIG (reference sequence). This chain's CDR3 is CAWSEEGGGYTF. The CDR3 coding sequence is TGTGCCTGGAGTGAGGAGGGGGGCGGCTACACCTTC.